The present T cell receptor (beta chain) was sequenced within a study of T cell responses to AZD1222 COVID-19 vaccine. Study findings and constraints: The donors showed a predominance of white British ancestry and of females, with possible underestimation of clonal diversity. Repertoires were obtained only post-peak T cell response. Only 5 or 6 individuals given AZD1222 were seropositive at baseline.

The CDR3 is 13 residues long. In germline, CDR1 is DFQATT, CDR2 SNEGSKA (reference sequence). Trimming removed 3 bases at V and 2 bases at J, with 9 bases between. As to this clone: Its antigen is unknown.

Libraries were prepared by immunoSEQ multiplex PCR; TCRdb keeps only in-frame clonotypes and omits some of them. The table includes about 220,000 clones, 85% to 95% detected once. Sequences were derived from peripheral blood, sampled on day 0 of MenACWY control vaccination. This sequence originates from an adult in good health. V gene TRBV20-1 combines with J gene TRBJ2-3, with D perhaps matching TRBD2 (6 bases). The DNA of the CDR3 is TGCAGTGCTAGTTTAGCGGCCACAGATACGCAGTATTTT. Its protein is CSASLAATDTQYF.